Following are 16 T cell receptor beta chains from one sample sequenced in a study of identical twins. TCRdb reprocessed the 5' RACE reads via MiXCR and lists one record per CDR3 protein. The sample carries 210,000 or so distinct CDR3 sequences, 6.5% to 8.5% recorded once. The sample also formed part of further work on yellow fever vaccine responses in identical twins.

Sequenced input: memory (CD45RO+) T cells sorted from blood. The source of these receptors is a woman aged 18-29 years in good health.

This chain links TRBV7-3 with TRBJ2-1, with 9 bases fitting TRBD1. The CDR3 sequence is 15 residues long. V dropped 4 bases and J dropped 6; count of bases not matched to a gene: 7. CDR1 SGHTA and CDR2 FQGTGA come from the germline V gene. For the CDR3, the DNA is TGTGCCAGCAGCTCCCGGGGACAGGGTCCCAATGAGCAGTTCTTC. Translating it yields CASSSRGQGPNEQFF.

The chain recombines TRBV6-2 or TRBV6-3 with TRBJ2-3; D gene uncertain. Deletions cut 3 bases from V and 6 bases from J, with 4 bases between. Germline CDR1 MNHEY, CDR2 SVGEGT. This CDR3 has 11 amino acids. The CDR3 reads CASSYKDTQYF. The CDR3 bases are TGTGCCAGCAGTTATAAGGATACGCAGTATTTT.

This clonotype was recorded many times. The rearrangement uses TRBV28 and TRBJ2-5; the D gene is possibly TRBD1 (5 bases). Between the trimmed V and J ends, which lost 2 bases and 0 bases, there was a span of 19 bases. Per germline, CDR1 MDHEN and CDR2 SYDVKM. The CDR3 spans 18 residues. The CDR3 DNA reads TGTGCCAGCAGTTTACCCCCCCAACAGGCACCATACCAAGAGACCCAGTACTTC. It encodes CASSLPPQQAPYQETQYF.

The table lists this clonotype with many counts. At one end the junction does not follow the germline gene, possibly because of a read error. The CDR3 region is CASSVAYEQYF. In DNA form, the CDR3 reads TGTGCCAGCAGTGTAGCGTACGAGCAGTACTTC. The chain combines TRBV12-3 or TRBV12-4 with TRBJ2-7; D is perhaps TRBD2 (5 bases). CDR3 length: 11 amino acids.

This clonotype was counted only a few times. The rearrangement joins TRBV27 to TRBJ2-7; no firm D call. CDR1 MNHEY and CDR2 SMNVEV come from the germline V gene (reference sequence). Trimming took off 3 bases at V and 2 bases at J, with 11 bases between the two ends. The CDR3 is 14 amino acids. The CDR3 sequence: CASSFRADPYEQYF. CDR3 DNA: TGTGCCAGCAGTTTCCGGGCGGACCCCTACGAGCAGTACTTC.

This clonotype was seen at least ten times. CDR3 residues: CSAREHKASETQYF. CDR3 nucleotide sequence: TGCAGTGCTAGAGAACATAAGGCTTCTGAGACCCAGTACTTC. V usage is TRBV20-1 and J usage is TRBJ2-5; D is unresolved. Trimming pared 0 bases from V and 5 bases from J, leaving 13 bases between. The CDR3 is 14 residues long. Germline lookup yields CDR1 DFQATT and CDR2 SNEGSKA (reference sequence).

The sample holds many counts of this clonotype. The V gene is TRBV6-2 or TRBV6-3, the J gene TRBJ1-2; D might be TRBD1 (5 bases). Germline-derived CDR1 and CDR2 are MNHEY and SVGEGT. Trimming removed 2 bases from V and 4 bases from J, with 11 bases in between. This CDR3 is built from 14 residues. The CDR3 sequence is CASSYPTEFYGYTF. The CDR3 DNA sequence: TGTGCCAGCAGTTACCCGACAGAGTTCTATGGCTACACCTTC.

This clonotype appeared many times. The V and J genes are TRBV5-1 and TRBJ2-5; the D is unclear. This CDR3 has 14 amino acids. Trimming stripped 2 bases from V and 3 bases from J, with 11 bases between. Germline V gene sequence: CDR1 SGHRS, CDR2 YFSETQ. The CDR3 DNA reads as TGCGCCAGCAGCTTATTGGGGTTGGAAGAGACCCAGTACTTC. It yields the protein CASSLLGLEETQYF.

This clonotype was counted at least ten times. The chain joins TRBV5-5 to TRBJ2-1; 9 positions agree with TRBD1. The germline V gene has CDR1 SGHKS and CDR2 YYEKEE (reference sequence). This CDR3 is 15 amino acids long. The V and J ends lost 7 bases and 5 bases, in that order; junction bases with no gene match: 10. CDR3 coding DNA: TGTGCCAGCCAACCGCGACAGGGGGGGAACAATGAGCAGTTCTTC. Protein product: CASQPRQGGNNEQFF.

This clonotype was observed a handful of times. This chain connects TRBV10-2 to TRBJ1-1; possibly TRBD1 for D (5 bases). The V and J ends lost 5 bases and 2 bases respectively, with 12 bases between them. The germline V gene has CDR1 WSHSY and CDR2 SAAADI. CDR3 length: 14 residues. As DNA, the CDR3 is TGCGCCAGCAGTCAAATCGGGGGAAACACTGAAGCTTTCTTT. Protein product: CASSQIGGNTEAFF.

This clonotype has only a few counts. This chain uses TRBV29-1 with TRBJ2-3; TRBD2 aligns across 13 bases. The CDR3 contains 12 residues. V shed 6 bases, J shed 6 bases, and the junction held 0 bases outside the gene matches. Germline V gives CDR1 SQVTM, CDR2 ANQGSEA. CDR3: CSVLAGGDTQYF. The CDR3 coding sequence is TGCAGCGTACTAGCGGGAGGGGATACGCAGTATTTT.

In its sample, this clonotype was seen a few times. The gene calls are TRBV6-2 or TRBV6-3 and TRBJ2-3; 8 bases are a match to TRBD2. Per the germline V gene, CDR1 is MNHEY and CDR2 is SVGEGT. This CDR3 spans 14 amino acids. With V trimmed by 6 bases and J by 2 bases, 4 bases remained unmatched. CDR3 nucleotides: TGTGCCAGCAGCCATAGCGGGGTCACAGATACGCAGTATTTT. Residues: CASSHSGVTDTQYF.

This clonotype was seen at least ten times. The V gene is TRBV10-3, the J gene TRBJ1-3, with 9 bases aligning to TRBD1. Germline-derived CDR1 and CDR2 are ENHRY and SYGVKD. CDR3 size: 16 residues. Trimming at V came to 0 bases and at J to 4 bases, leaving 4 bases not matched to a gene. The CDR3 loop is CAISESWTGDGNTIYF. CDR3 coding DNA: TGTGCCATCAGTGAGTCCTGGACAGGGGACGGAAACACCATATATTTT.

This chain links TRBV6-1 with TRBJ1-2; TRBD1 matches at 11 bases. V trimming: 6 bases; J trimming: 6 bases; junction bases outside the gene matches: 6. Looked up from germline, CDR1 is MNHNS and CDR2 is SASEGT. The CDR3 runs 14 residues. CDR3 coding DNA: TGTGCCAGCAGCACAGGACAGGGGGCCGATGGCTACACCTTC. This translates into CASSTGQGADGYTF.

This clonotype was found a few times. This chain connects TRBV5-1 to TRBJ2-1, with TRBD1 identical over 9 bases. Germline CDR1 is SGHRS and CDR2 is YFSETQ. After removal of 0 bases from V and 6 bases from J, the junction contained 7 bases not matched to a gene. The CDR3 loop spans 16 amino acids. The CDR3 nucleotides are TGCGCCAGCAGCTTGGCCGGGACAGGGATGTCCAATGAGCAGTTCTTC. The encoded protein is CASSLAGTGMSNEQFF.

There are many counts of this clonotype. The chain couples TRBV12-3 or TRBV12-4 to TRBJ1-2, with 7 bases identical to TRBD1. CDR3 length: 14 amino acids. The V segment lost 6 bases and the J segment 2 bases; nucleotides outside the gene matches: 6. This CDR3 is CASSKSGGNYGYTF. The DNA for the CDR3 is TGTGCCAGCAGCAAATCAGGGGGGAACTATGGCTACACCTTC.